This T cell receptor beta chain comes out of a study of T cell clonality in common variable immunodeficiency (dated by TCRdb to between 2014 and 2016). General study outcomes and caveats: Compared with healthy controls, CVID subjects showed increased TCRbeta clonality (t-test p = 0.018), a feature most characteristic of about a third of subjects. Fewer deletions and N-nucleotide insertions were reportedly observed in CVID TCRbeta sequences, and highly modified clones with 13 or more V deletions were reportedly absent from CVID TCRbeta sequences. Fewer TCRbeta clones were shared among CVID subjects than among healthy controls (p < 0.0001). Correlations between repertoire features and clinical complications were limited by patient heterogeneity within the CVID cohort. According to the authors, figuring out what caused the increased clonality in CVID would require sequencing the repertoires of T cell subpopulations. Even though DNA input was equal, the average per sample came to some 90,000 unique sequences for controls compared with about 30,000 for CVID samples.

Taken from cysteine to phenylalanine, the CDR3 has 13 residues. The DNA has 30 bases, all within the CDR3, and is read from base 1. Between the V and J ends, shortened by 4 bases and 4 bases respectively, the junction contains 11 bases. CDR1 and CDR2, looked up from the germline V gene (reference sequence), are SGHKS and YYEKEE. This clone was seen ten or more times. Its antigen specificity is not known. The sequence runs out 3 residues before the end of the CDR3; the remainder is reconstructed from the germline J gene. Both CVID patients and healthy controls were predominantly of Caucasian heritage. From each donor, roughly 5 to 8.5 ml of heparinized peripheral whole blood was collected. TCRbeta CDR3 repertoires were sequenced from genomic DNA of adults with common variable immune deficiency (CVID) and healthy adult controls. The control group comprised approximately 22 healthy adult volunteers, some 12 female and about 10 male, aged roughly 23 to 70 years with a mean age of approximately 30. Diluted blood was density-centrifuged over Hypaque 1077 or Ficoll-Paque to isolate peripheral blood mononuclear cells. Unsorted mononuclear cells served as the source of genomic DNA, which was extracted either by Qiagen column purification or by a centrifugation-based method.

Equivalent amounts of genomic DNA from CVID and control samples were used as sequencing input. For every sample, a 60 bp segment covering the rearranged TCRbeta CDR3 region was amplified and then sequenced. TCRbeta amplification used the immunoSEQ assay, a bias-corrected multiplex PCR with high-throughput sequencing. The authors' analysis ran thus. Each unique nucleotide sequence was treated as a clone and annotated with V, D and J genes, copy number and frequency. Sequences were labeled productive if in frame, and non-productive if out of frame or containing stop codons. As previously described, Shannon's entropy was used to calculate clonality. Mean CDR3 Kyte-Doolittle hydropathy was derived from the predicted amino acid sequences of productive clones. The R hclust function was used to hierarchically cluster scaled V gene usage with Manhattan distance and complete linkage. To assess clone sharing by CDR3 amino acid sequence, 12 repertoires per group were resampled over 100 rounds. The repertoires were searched for about 70 published EBV-specific TCRbeta sequences and roughly 250 published CMV-specific TCRbeta sequences. A couple of CVID samples that yielded fewer than 10,000 sequences were excluded from the analysis, so approximately 40 CVID repertoires were retained. TCRdb mirrors the immuneACCESS table, restricted to in-frame sequences. Some clones are absent from its copies; in checked studies, under half trace to an unresolved V gene, and the reason for the others is unknown. V, J and clone size derive from that table, while D and trimming were established from the DNA sequence. The data for this sample show some 52,000 clones, each detected more than once. Around 3.7% of the sample is taken by the ten largest.

The chain joins TRBV5-5 to TRBJ2-5; the D gene is possibly TRBD2, with 6 bases matching. Material: peripheral blood mononuclear cells. The origin of this receptor is a person aged 18 to 75 in good health. The encoded CDR3 is CASSRDSRETQYF. CDR3 DNA, as far as it was read: TGTGCCAGCAGCCGGGACTCCAGAGAGACC. When the CDR3 is completed using the reference TRBV5-5 and TRBJ2-5 genes on either side, the full variable domain is DAGVTQSPTHLIKTRGQQVTLRCSPISGHKSVSWYQQVLGQGPQFIFQYYEKEERGRGNFPDRFSARQFPNYSSELNVNALLLGDSALYLCASSRDSRETQYFGPGTRLLVL.